The rows below give T cell receptor beta chains drawn from one sample of a study of T cells in Graves' hyperthyroidism and ophthalmopathy. TCRdb used MiXCR to reprocess the multiplex PCR reads, holding one entry per CDR3 protein. The data contain 80,000 to 100,000 distinct CDR3 sequences, about 37% of them seen just once; the ten biggest clones take up roughly a tenth. Sequencing was performed on peripheral blood or thyroid tissue (not recorded which). The receptor set was obtained from a woman aged 25 to 39 with Graves' hyperthyroidism. Both conserved end residues are part of each CDR3. The order of the fields is V gene, CDR3 protein.

V gene: TRBV7-9
CDR3 protein: CASSGPSGLITDTQYF

V gene: TRBV7-3
CDR3 protein: CASSSVAGGLRYF

V gene: TRBV6-5
CDR3 protein: CASSLRFSGANVLTF

V gene: TRBV18
CDR3 protein: CASSPRAETNTEAFF

V gene: TRBV13
CDR3 protein: CASSLEDRPDGYTF

V gene: TRBV7-2
CDR3 protein: CASSLRQTGPAGGKSGANVLTF

V gene: TRBV20-1
CDR3 protein: CSVKLAGGSTGELFF

V gene: TRBV6-1
CDR3 protein: CASRRGLAGETQYF

V gene: TRBV13
CDR3 protein: CASSPTGEDTQYF

V gene: TRBV25-1
CDR3 protein: CASSDMAGSTTEAFF

V gene: TRBV5-4
CDR3 protein: CASSWAGLENQPQHF

V gene: TRBV2
CDR3 protein: CASRGLGGYEQYF

V gene: TRBV2
CDR3 protein: CATSDPAGTGYTGELFF

V gene: TRBV7-9
CDR3 protein: CASSPRGSYEQYF

V gene: TRBV3-1
CDR3 protein: CASSQDPGSYEQYF

V gene: TRBV20-1
CDR3 protein: CSARDLEFADTQYF

V gene: TRBV6-1
CDR3 protein: CASSAGQLNRPRHF

V gene: TRBV5-1
CDR3 protein: CASSGTSHYEQYF

V gene: TRBV28
CDR3 protein: CASSPPGGGYQPQHF

V gene: TRBV20-1
CDR3 protein: CSARGRESTYEQYF

V gene: TRBV12-5
CDR3 protein: CASGLSGRTEAFF

V gene: TRBV20-1
CDR3 protein: CSAPGGHEQYF